Following are 16 T cell receptor beta chains from one sample sequenced in a study of cytomegalovirus exposure and HLA in healthy donors. The PCR was carried out with 60 Vbeta primers and 13 Jbeta primers. Method: immunoSEQ multiplex PCR; TCRdb's copy keeps in-frame clones and lacks some. The table for this sample gives about 72,000 clones. The specimen sequenced was PBMCs. These TCRs come from a man aged 35 to 55 in good health and CMV-seronegative.

The chain has TRBV30 and TRBJ2-7; TRBD2 might be the D (6 bases). The V end lost 3 bases, the J end lost 7 bases, and 16 bases lay between the germline ends. The length of the CDR3 is 13 residues. The germline V gene has CDR1 GTSNPN and CDR2 SVGIG (reference sequence). In DNA form, the CDR3 reads TGTGCCTGGAGCCGCGGGGCGGTCCAGGAGCAGTACTTC. Translated: CAWSRGAVQEQYF.

The chain couples TRBV18 to TRBJ1-5, with D maybe TRBD1 (5 bases). The V gene's germline CDR1 is KGHSH and CDR2 LQKENI. The length of the CDR3 is 16 residues. Trimming pared 1 base from V and 2 bases from J, leaving 12 bases between. The CDR3 here is CASSPRDSRGNQPQHF. CDR3 DNA sequence: TGTGCCAGCTCACCACGGGACTCCCGTGGCAATCAGCCCCAGCATTTT.

V usage is TRBV4-2 and J usage is TRBJ2-3, with TRBD2 matching 8 bases. The CDR3 runs to 16 residues. From germline, CDR1 is LGHNA and CDR2 YNFKEQ. V lost 0 bases and J lost 6; bases outside the gene matches: 8. CDR3 sequence (DNA): TGTGCCAGCAGCCAAGATTACGGGGGGGCAGCGGATACGCAGTATTTT. This codes for CASSQDYGGAADTQYF.

The chain uses TRBV15 and TRBJ2-2; D is ambiguous. This CDR3 contains 12 residues. The V and J ends lost 8 bases and 2 bases respectively, with 6 bases between them. Per the germline V gene, CDR1 is LNHNV and CDR2 is YYDKDF (reference sequence). The CDR3 sequence is CATVSNTGELFF. As DNA, the CDR3 is TGTGCCACCGTCAGTAACACCGGGGAGCTGTTTTTT.

V and J are TRBV9 and TRBJ1-3, with 7 nucleotides matching TRBD1. The CDR3 is 15 residues long. V lost 0 bases to trimming and J lost 9 bases; unmatched junction nucleotides: 9. Germline CDR1 reads SGDLS; CDR2 reads YYNGEE. The chain's CDR3 is CASSVEGTVGSTIYF. The CDR3 bases are TGTGCCAGCAGCGTAGAAGGGACAGTCGGGAGCACCATATATTTT.

The V call is TRBV2, the J call TRBJ1-6, with D possibly being TRBD1 (6 bases). Trimming took off 7 bases at V and 8 bases at J, with 12 bases between the two ends. The CDR3 runs to 13 residues. The germline gives CDR1 SNHLY, CDR2 FYNNEI. The CDR3 reads CASTRGGDSPLHF. For the CDR3, the DNA is TGTGCCAGCACCAGGGGTGGTGATTCACCCCTCCACTTT.

The chain combines TRBV11-2 with TRBJ1-6, with D maybe TRBD1 (6 bases). This CDR3 contains 14 residues. Looked up from germline, CDR1 is SGHAT and CDR2 is FQNNGV. Deletions cut 5 bases from V and 8 bases from J, with 13 bases between. In nucleotides, the CDR3 is TGTGCCAGCAGCCTACAGGGTCTGGATTCACCCCTCCACTTT. Translating gives CASSLQGLDSPLHF.

V is TRBV28 and J is TRBJ2-7; TRBD1 aligns across 8 bases. Germline V lookup: CDR1 MDHEN, CDR2 SYDVKM. The CDR3 length is 15 residues. V lost 4 bases to trimming and J lost 3 bases; unmatched junction nucleotides: 8. CDR3 amino acids: CASSSAGTGGYEQYF. The CDR3 DNA follows: TGTGCCAGCAGTTCTGCGGGGACAGGAGGCTACGAGCAGTACTTC.

The V call is TRBV7-9, the J call TRBJ2-5, with D unclear. Trimming pared 1 base from V and 1 base from J, leaving 4 bases between. The CDR3 is 13 amino acids. Germline V lookup: CDR1 SEHNR, CDR2 FQNEAQ (reference sequence). The CDR3 nucleotides are TGTGCCAGCAGCTTAGACTCCCAAGAGACCCAGTACTTC. Encoded protein: CASSLDSQETQYF.

J is TRBJ1-6 and V is TRBV2; 8 bases line up with TRBD1. This CDR3 has 14 amino acids. Germline CDR1 SNHLY, CDR2 FYNNEI. Trimming at V came to 7 bases and at J to 7 bases, leaving 6 bases not matched to a gene. DNA for the CDR3: TGTGCCAGCAAGAGGGGACAGGTCAATTCACCCCTCCACTTT. Its protein product is CASKRGQVNSPLHF.

The chain employs TRBV6-1 and TRBJ1-5; D gene uncertain. The CDR3 spans 13 residues. The ends were cut back, 5 bases at V and 1 base at J, with 6 bases in the middle. Germline V gene lookup returns CDR1 MNHNS and CDR2 SASEGT. The CDR3 is CASSYSSNQPQHF. The DNA for the CDR3 is TGTGCCAGCAGTTATTCGAGCAATCAGCCCCAGCATTTT.

This chain links TRBV6-1 with TRBJ2-1; 7 positions agree with TRBD2. The germline V gene encodes CDR1 MNHNS and CDR2 SASEGT. The CDR3 has 15 residues. The V and J ends lost 2 bases and 4 bases, in that order; junction bases with no gene match: 5. The CDR3 loop is CASSERGRVYNEQFF. In nucleotides, the CDR3 is TGTGCCAGCAGTGAACGGGGGAGGGTATACAATGAGCAGTTCTTC.

This chain connects TRBV9 to TRBJ1-4, with 7 bases lining up with TRBD1. The CDR3 totals 16 residues. CDR1 and CDR2 (germline): SGDLS, YYNGEE. With V trimmed by 4 bases and J by 11 bases, 17 bases remained unmatched. CDR3 in amino acids: CASSLLQGQESPKLFF. As DNA, the CDR3 is TGTGCCAGCAGCCTACTACAGGGGCAGGAGAGCCCGAAACTGTTTTTT.

The chain uses TRBV27 and TRBJ2-7; TRBD1 might be the D (6 bases). The CDR3 is 14 amino acids. CDR1 MNHEY and CDR2 SMNVEV come from the germline V gene (reference sequence). Trimming cost V 3 bases and J 3 bases, with 12 bases left between them. The DNA for the CDR3 is TGTGCCAGCAGTTTTGCCCCAGGGGTCTACGAGCAGTACTTC. Translated: CASSFAPGVYEQYF.

The chain carries TRBV30 and TRBJ2-7; D might be TRBD1 (5 bases). The length of the CDR3 is 13 residues. Germline CDR1 GTSNPN, CDR2 SVGIG (reference sequence). Trimming stripped 3 bases from V and 7 bases from J, with 16 bases between. CDR3 protein: CAWSVQAFGEQYF. The DNA for the CDR3 is TGTGCCTGGAGCGTACAGGCATTTGGGGAGCAGTACTTC.

The rearrangement uses TRBV15 and TRBJ1-5, with TRBD1 as a possible D gene (6 bases). The CDR3 runs 17 residues. CDR1 LNHNV and CDR2 YYDKDF come from the germline V gene (reference sequence). Trimming removed 5 bases from V and 2 bases from J, with 19 bases in between. The CDR3 spells CATSPSGGLGGNQPQHF. CDR3 nucleotides: TGTGCCACCAGCCCCAGCGGGGGGCTTGGCGGCAATCAGCCCCAGCATTTT.